These T cell receptor beta chains were read from a single sample in a study of cytomegalovirus exposure and HLA in healthy donors. Assay: immunoSEQ multiplex PCR; the TCRdb copy retains only in-frame clones and omits some. The sample shows about 220,000 clones, approximately 90% of them seen only once. Sequenced material: PBMCs. The receptors derive from a woman under 30 in good health and CMV-seronegative. The CDR3 runs from the conserved cysteine through the conserved F or W. A D gene is named only where the DNA matches it firmly. Size values are once, few and many counts, or a class for expanded clones, and some rows have none.

J gene: TRBJ2-2
D gene: TRBD2
V gene: TRBV6-4
clone size: NA
CDR3 length: 16
CDR3 DNA: TGTGCCAGCAGCGGATCCGGGACTATAGACACCGGGGAGCTGTTTTTT
CDR3 protein: CASSGSGTIDTGELFF

J gene: TRBJ2-1
D gene: TRBD2
V gene: TRBV9
clone size: NA
CDR3 length: 16
CDR3 DNA: TGTGCCAGCAGCGTAGAAGCGGGAGGGCCTCGGGGTGAGCAGTTCTTC
CDR3 protein: CASSVEAGGPRGEQFF

J gene: TRBJ2-1
D gene: TRBD1
V gene: TRBV29-1
clone size: once
CDR3 length: 12
CDR3 DNA: TGCAGCGGGGACAGGGGGCGCACGGAGGAGATCTTC
CDR3 protein: CSGDRGRTEEIF

J gene: TRBJ2-5
D gene: TRBD2
V gene: TRBV6-1
clone size: NA
CDR3 length: 13
CDR3 DNA: TGTGCCAGCAGCCGGGACTACTCGGAGACCCAGTACTTC
CDR3 protein: CASSRDYSETQYF

J gene: TRBJ1-5
D gene: NA
V gene: TRBV2
clone size: once
CDR3 length: 13
CDR3 DNA: TGTGCCAGCGGTTCGGGGGGGAAACAGCCCCAGCATTTT
CDR3 protein: CASGSGGKQPQHF

J gene: TRBJ2-7
D gene: NA
V gene: TRBV18
clone size: NA
CDR3 length: 14
CDR3 DNA: TGTGCCAGCTCACCACCGTATGGGACTTACGAGCAGTACTTC
CDR3 protein: CASSPPYGTYEQYF

J gene: TRBJ2-7
D gene: NA
V gene: TRBV19
clone size: NA
CDR3 length: 14
CDR3 DNA: TGTGCCAGTAGGCCAACTAGGGAATTCTACGAGCAGTACTTC
CDR3 protein: CASRPTREFYEQYF

J gene: TRBJ2-7
D gene: NA
V gene: TRBV5-4
clone size: NA
CDR3 length: 13
CDR3 DNA: TGTGCCAGCAGCTTGGACAGTCCCTACGAGCAGTACTTC
CDR3 protein: CASSLDSPYEQYF

J gene: TRBJ1-6
D gene: NA
V gene: TRBV6-6
clone size: NA
CDR3 length: 13
CDR3 DNA: TGTGCCTCAGCAGGGGCCCTTAATTCACCCCTCCACTTT
CDR3 protein: CASAGALNSPLHF

J gene: TRBJ1-4
D gene: TRBD1
V gene: TRBV27
clone size: NA
CDR3 length: 14
CDR3 DNA: TGTGCCAGCGGCAACAGGGGGCGTTATGAAAAACTGTTTTTT
CDR3 protein: CASGNRGRYEKLFF

J gene: TRBJ1-1
D gene: NA
V gene: TRBV27
clone size: NA
CDR3 length: 13
CDR3 DNA: TGTGCCACCGCGGGGGGTATGAACACTGAAGCTTTCTTT
CDR3 protein: CATAGGMNTEAFF

J gene: TRBJ2-5
D gene: NA
V gene: TRBV6-1
clone size: NA
CDR3 length: 13
CDR3 DNA: TGTGCCAGCAGTGATTGGAGGGATGGGACCCAGTACTTC
CDR3 protein: CASSDWRDGTQYF

J gene: TRBJ1-1
D gene: TRBD1
V gene: TRBV29-1
clone size: NA
CDR3 length: 13
CDR3 DNA: TGCAGCGTTCCGGGACAGGGGAACGCTGAAGCTTTCTTT
CDR3 protein: CSVPGQGNAEAFF

J gene: TRBJ2-7
D gene: TRBD2
V gene: TRBV5-6
clone size: NA
CDR3 length: 16
CDR3 DNA: TGTGCCAGCAGCACGACTAGCGGGAGGGTTCGGTACGAGCAGTACTTC
CDR3 protein: CASSTTSGRVRYEQYF

J gene: TRBJ1-6
D gene: TRBD1
V gene: TRBV2
clone size: NA
CDR3 length: 14
CDR3 DNA: TGTGCCAGCAGCTACAGGGGGTCTAATTCACCCCTCCACTTT
CDR3 protein: CASSYRGSNSPLHF

J gene: TRBJ2-1
D gene: TRBD2
V gene: TRBV10-3
clone size: NA
CDR3 length: 16
CDR3 DNA: TGTGCCATCAGTGCGAATGCGGGAGGGCCTCTGAATGAGCAGTTCTTC
CDR3 protein: CAISANAGGPLNEQFF

J gene: TRBJ2-7
D gene: TRBD2
V gene: TRBV10-3
clone size: NA
CDR3 length: 14
CDR3 DNA: TGTGCCATCAGTGGGACTAGCTTGCCCTACGAGCAGTACTTC
CDR3 protein: CAISGTSLPYEQYF

J gene: TRBJ2-1
D gene: NA
V gene: TRBV30
clone size: once
CDR3 length: 13
CDR3 DNA: TGTGCCTGGAAAGGAGGCTACTACAATGAGCAGTTCTTC
CDR3 protein: CAWKGGYYNEQFF

J gene: TRBJ2-1
D gene: TRBD1
V gene: TRBV5-1
clone size: NA
CDR3 length: 14
CDR3 DNA: TGCGCCAGCAGCCGAGAAAGACAGGGAAATGAGCAGTTCTTC
CDR3 protein: CASSRERQGNEQFF

J gene: TRBJ1-2
D gene: TRBD1
V gene: TRBV5-5
clone size: NA
CDR3 length: 14
CDR3 DNA: TGTGCCAGCAGCTGGCCGGGACAGTCTGATGGCTACACCTTC
CDR3 protein: CASSWPGQSDGYTF

J gene: TRBJ2-1
D gene: TRBD1
V gene: TRBV27
clone size: NA
CDR3 length: 15
CDR3 DNA: TGTGCCAGCAGTCAGCGGGACAGGGGCGGCAATGAGCAGTTCTTC
CDR3 protein: CASSQRDRGGNEQFF

J gene: TRBJ1-1
D gene: NA
V gene: TRBV7-8
clone size: NA
CDR3 length: 15
CDR3 DNA: TGTGCCAGCAGCTCGAGGACAACTATGAACACTGAAGCTTTCTTT
CDR3 protein: CASSSRTTMNTEAFF

J gene: TRBJ2-6
D gene: NA
V gene: TRBV28
clone size: NA
CDR3 length: 15
CDR3 DNA: TGTGCCAGCAGTGGAGGGACGTTAGGGGCCAACGTCCTGACTTTC
CDR3 protein: CASSGGTLGANVLTF

J gene: TRBJ2-1
D gene: TRBD1
V gene: TRBV5-4
clone size: NA
CDR3 length: 16
CDR3 DNA: TGTGCCAGCAGCCACTGGAGGCAGGGGGCCTACAATGAGCAGTTCTTC
CDR3 protein: CASSHWRQGAYNEQFF

J gene: TRBJ2-3
D gene: NA
V gene: TRBV29-1
clone size: NA
CDR3 length: 13
CDR3 DNA: TGCAGCGTTGAACAGCGGGGCACAGATACGCAGTATTTT
CDR3 protein: CSVEQRGTDTQYF

J gene: TRBJ2-5
D gene: NA
V gene: TRBV7-9
clone size: few
CDR3 length: 14
CDR3 DNA: TGTGCCAGCAGCTTCCACATCAAACAAGAGACCCAGTACTTC
CDR3 protein: CASSFHIKQETQYF

J gene: TRBJ1-5
D gene: NA
V gene: TRBV19
clone size: few
CDR3 length: 12
CDR3 DNA: TGTGCCTCCGGTGCAGGGCTACAGCCCCAGCATTTT
CDR3 protein: CASGAGLQPQHF

J gene: TRBJ2-7
D gene: TRBD2
V gene: TRBV7-8
clone size: NA
CDR3 length: 14
CDR3 DNA: TGTGCCAGCAGCCCTTTGGGGCGGGAGAACGAGCAGTACTTC
CDR3 protein: CASSPLGRENEQYF

J gene: TRBJ1-5
D gene: NA
V gene: TRBV5-1
clone size: few
CDR3 length: 18
CDR3 DNA: TGCGCCAGCAGCTTGCGGGAGCTGGACCCTTCAGGAAGGCAGCCCCAGCATTTT
CDR3 protein: CASSLRELDPSGRQPQHF

J gene: TRBJ1-1
D gene: NA
V gene: TRBV13
clone size: NA
CDR3 length: 12
CDR3 DNA: TGTGCCAGCAGCTTTCGGAACACTGAAGCTTTCTTT
CDR3 protein: CASSFRNTEAFF

J gene: TRBJ2-3
D gene: NA
V gene: TRBV10-1
clone size: once
CDR3 length: 11
CDR3 DNA: TGCGCCATTACAGTTGGAGATACGCAGTATTTT
CDR3 protein: CAITVGDTQYF

J gene: TRBJ1-4
D gene: NA
V gene: TRBV7-6
clone size: NA
CDR3 length: 15
CDR3 DNA: TGTGCCAGCAGTTTACTGCGGGGGTCTAATGAAAAACTGTTTTTT
CDR3 protein: CASSLLRGSNEKLFF

J gene: TRBJ1-2
D gene: TRBD1
V gene: TRBV27
clone size: NA
CDR3 length: 15
CDR3 DNA: TGTGCCAGCAGTTTATGGGGACAGGAGCACTATGGCTACACCTTC
CDR3 protein: CASSLWGQEHYGYTF

J gene: TRBJ1-5
D gene: NA
V gene: TRBV19
clone size: NA
CDR3 length: 12
CDR3 DNA: TGTGCCAGTAGCTTTTCCAATCAGCCCCAGCATTTT
CDR3 protein: CASSFSNQPQHF

J gene: TRBJ1-2
D gene: NA
V gene: TRBV4-2
clone size: NA
CDR3 length: 13
CDR3 DNA: TGTGCCAGCCGTCAACAGGGTCCCTATGGCTACACCTTC
CDR3 protein: CASRQQGPYGYTF

J gene: TRBJ1-1
D gene: NA
V gene: TRBV19
clone size: NA
CDR3 length: 13
CDR3 DNA: TGTGCCAGTAGTATGGACACTTCTCCTGAAGCTTTCTTT
CDR3 protein: CASSMDTSPEAFF

J gene: TRBJ1-1
D gene: NA
V gene: TRBV6-5
clone size: few
CDR3 length: 13
CDR3 DNA: TGTGCCAGCAGTTCCGGGACAAGGGCTGAAGCTTTCTTT
CDR3 protein: CASSSGTRAEAFF

J gene: TRBJ1-6
D gene: TRBD1
V gene: TRBV7-2
clone size: NA
CDR3 length: 17
CDR3 DNA: TGTGCCAGCAGCCGAGGAGGGGGCAGCTCCTATAATTCACCCCTCCACTTT
CDR3 protein: CASSRGGGSSYNSPLHF

J gene: TRBJ1-5
D gene: TRBD1
V gene: TRBV5-1
clone size: NA
CDR3 length: 15
CDR3 DNA: TGCGCCAGCAGCTGGACAGGGGCTAGCAATCAGCCCCAGCATTTT
CDR3 protein: CASSWTGASNQPQHF

J gene: TRBJ1-1
D gene: TRBD1
V gene: TRBV25-1
clone size: NA
CDR3 length: 13
CDR3 DNA: TGTGCCAGCAGTGGACGACAGGGGACTGAAGCTTTCTTT
CDR3 protein: CASSGRQGTEAFF

J gene: TRBJ2-7
D gene: NA
V gene: TRBV7-2
clone size: NA
CDR3 length: 15
CDR3 DNA: TGTGCCAGCAGCTTAGTGGGCAAAAACACCTACGAGCAGTACTTC
CDR3 protein: CASSLVGKNTYEQYF

J gene: TRBJ2-2
D gene: TRBD2
V gene: TRBV7-6
clone size: NA
CDR3 length: 15
CDR3 DNA: TGTGCCAGCAGCCGGAGGACTAGCAACACCGGGGAGCTGTTTTTT
CDR3 protein: CASSRRTSNTGELFF

J gene: TRBJ1-5
D gene: NA
V gene: TRBV5-1
clone size: NA
CDR3 length: 15
CDR3 DNA: TGCGCCAGCAGTCCCAGGGTAGAAGGCAATCAGCCCCAGCATTTT
CDR3 protein: CASSPRVEGNQPQHF

J gene: TRBJ1-2
D gene: NA
V gene: TRBV28
clone size: NA
CDR3 length: 15
CDR3 DNA: TGTGCCAGCAGTCCGATGGGGAGGCCCAGGGATGGCTACACCTTC
CDR3 protein: CASSPMGRPRDGYTF

J gene: TRBJ1-3
D gene: TRBD1
V gene: TRBV28
clone size: NA
CDR3 length: 13
CDR3 DNA: TGTGCCGGTACAGGGGCCCGAGGAAACACCATATATTTT
CDR3 protein: CAGTGARGNTIYF

J gene: TRBJ2-3
D gene: NA
V gene: TRBV27
clone size: NA
CDR3 length: 19
CDR3 DNA: TGTGCCAGCAGTTTCGACCGAACTCCCGGAGTGAGGCTCGCAGATACGCAGTATTTT
CDR3 protein: CASSFDRTPGVRLADTQYF

J gene: TRBJ1-1
D gene: NA
V gene: TRBV27
clone size: NA
CDR3 length: 15
CDR3 DNA: TGTGCCAGCAGTGCAGGGCCATTCATGAACACTGAAGCTTTCTTT
CDR3 protein: CASSAGPFMNTEAFF

J gene: TRBJ2-2
D gene: TRBD1
V gene: TRBV6-6
clone size: once
CDR3 length: 15
CDR3 DNA: TGTGCCAGCAGTTACTCCCAGGGGGTCCACGGGGAGCTGTTTTTT
CDR3 protein: CASSYSQGVHGELFF

J gene: TRBJ2-2
D gene: NA
V gene: TRBV7-8
clone size: NA
CDR3 length: 17
CDR3 DNA: TGTGCCAGCAGCTTAGGAGGCGGTCGGGGGTGGACCGGGGAGCTGTTTTTT
CDR3 protein: CASSLGGGRGWTGELFF

J gene: TRBJ2-7
D gene: TRBD1
V gene: TRBV27
clone size: NA
CDR3 length: 13
CDR3 DNA: TGTGCCACCTCGGGACAGGGGTTTGCCGAGCAGTACTTC
CDR3 protein: CATSGQGFAEQYF